These 28 T cell receptor beta chains were all obtained from the same sample, sequenced in a study of beta chain features in type 1 diabetes. Points from the study as a whole: People with Type 1 diabetes carried modestly yet significantly shorter TCRB CDR3s in all four CD4+ subsets.

Expressed TCRB transcripts were sequenced because the isolated RNA had all been reverse transcribed beforehand. Some clones are missing from TCRdb's copy, which holds only in-frame ones; the method was immunoSEQ multiplex PCR. The data hold approximately 730,000 clones, with under 15% observed a single time. These receptors' targets are unknown. The sequencing sample was made of naive CD4+ T cells from blood. The receptors derive from a young man with type 1 diabetes.

In the case of this clone: Other DNA sequences of this sample code for an identical CDR3. V and J are TRBV20-1 and TRBJ1-1, with no clear D. The germline V and J ends were trimmed by 3 bases and 0 bases, with 2 bases remaining between them. CDR1 is DFQATT, CDR2 SNEGSKA, per germline (reference sequence). This CDR3 is 11 amino acids long. As DNA, the CDR3 is TGCAGTGCTAGTATGAACACTGAAGCTTTCTTT. It specifies CSASMNTEAFF.

This clone has only a few counts. This rearrangement joins TRBV28 to TRBJ1-1; tentative D call: TRBD1 (6 bases). The V end was cut by 2 bases, the J end by 7 bases, with 11 bases between. From germline, CDR1 is MDHEN and CDR2 SYDVKM. The CDR3 extends over 13 amino acids. DNA for the CDR3: TGTGCCAGCAGTTTAATGCAGGGGCTTGAAGCTTTCTTT. Translated: CASSLMQGLEAFF. Supplemented by reference TRBV28 and TRBJ1-1, the full variable domain reads DVKVTQSSRYLVKRTGEKVFLECVQDMDHENMFWYRQDPGLGLRLIYFSYDVKMKEKGDIPEGYSVSREKKERFSLILESASTNQTSMYLCASSLMQGLEAFFGQGTRLTVV.

This clone was detected a few times. CDR3 sequence (DNA): TGCGCCAGCAGCTTGCGCCCGGCGGATGGAGGGAACGGGGAGACCCAGTACTTC. Its protein is CASSLRPADGGNGETQYF. The rearrangement uses TRBV4-1 and TRBJ2-5, with D perhaps matching TRBD2 (6 bases). Per germline, CDR1 MGHRA and CDR2 YSYEKL. V was pared by 5 bases and J by 5 bases, with 27 bases between. The CDR3 consists of 18 residues.

The table lists this clone with a few counts. The chain uses TRBV2 and TRBJ1-2; 12 nucleotides align to TRBD1. This CDR3 has 16 amino acids. From germline, CDR1 is SNHLY and CDR2 FYNNEI. After removal of 7 bases from V and 7 bases from J, the junction contained 13 bases not matched to a gene. DNA for the CDR3: TGTGCCAGCACCTCCCGGGACAGGGGGCAGGGACTTGGCTACACCTTC. It is translated as CASTSRDRGQGLGYTF.

On this clone: Other DNA sequences from this sample encode an identical CDR3 as well. The chain uses TRBV30 and TRBJ1-5, with D maybe TRBD1 (5 bases). The CDR3 has 13 residues. Trimming left V 2 bases short and J 1 base short, with 6 bases between. Germline V gene sequence: CDR1 GTSNPN, CDR2 SVGIG (reference sequence). CDR3: CAWSRDSNQPQHF. The CDR3 nucleotides are TGTGCCTGGAGTCGGGACAGCAATCAGCCCCAGCATTTT.

This clone has only a few counts. The chain links TRBV28 to TRBJ2-5, with D uncertain. Germline values: CDR1 MDHEN, CDR2 SYDVKM. The CDR3 runs 15 residues. Trimming stripped 3 bases from V and 5 bases from J, with 16 bases between. DNA of the CDR3: TGTGCCAGCAGTTTGATTACTGATGTTGGGGAGACCCAGTACTTC. Translation: CASSLITDVGETQYF. Supplemented by reference TRBV28 and TRBJ2-5, the full variable domain reads DVKVTQSSRYLVKRTGEKVFLECVQDMDHENMFWYRQDPGLGLRLIYFSYDVKMKEKGDIPEGYSVSREKKERFSLILESASTNQTSMYLCASSLITDVGETQYFGPGTRLLVL.

This clone has more than one count but fewer than ten. The chain joins TRBV6-4 to TRBJ2-1; D remains unclear. V lost 2 bases and J 3 bases, leaving 2 bases between the germline ends. Germline assignment: CDR1 MRHNA and CDR2 SNTAGT. The CDR3 has 12 residues. CDR3 sequence reads: CASSDRYNEQFF. The CDR3 nucleotides are TGTGCCAGCAGTGACCGCTACAATGAGCAGTTCTTC.

This clone was seen more than once but under ten times. This CDR3 reads CARTAGEKLFF. The CDR3 nucleotides are TGTGCCAGGACAGCCGGGGAAAAACTGTTTTTT. The genes are TRBV30 and TRBJ1-4; possible D gene TRBD1, 6 bases. V was shortened by 8 bases and J by 8 bases, with 12 bases between the two germline ends. The CDR3 extends over 11 amino acids. Germline loops: CDR1 GTSNPN, CDR2 SVGIG (reference sequence). Using reference TRBV30 and TRBJ1-4 for the parts outside the CDR3, the full variable domain is SQTIHQWPATLVQPVGSPLSLECTVEGTSNPNLYWYRQAAGRGLQLLFYSVGIGQISSEVPQNLSASRPQDRQFILSSKKLLLSDSGFYLCARTAGEKLFFGSGTQLSVL.

This clone was observed a handful of times. The CDR3, as DNA: TGTGCCAGCAGTTACTCGGACAGGGTTTACACTGAAGCTTTCTTT. It codes for CASSYSDRVYTEAFF. The chain uses TRBV6-5 and TRBJ1-1, with 8 bases lining up with TRBD1. The CDR3 loop spans 15 amino acids. Germline V gene data show CDR1 as MNHEY and CDR2 as SVGAGI. V lost 0 bases and J lost 3; bases outside the gene matches: 3.

The chain is built from TRBV7-9 and TRBJ2-2; 7 bases map to TRBD1. The CDR3 runs to 13 residues. V was clipped by 5 bases and J by 6 bases; unmatched bases: 3. CDR1 SEHNR and CDR2 FQNEAQ come from the germline V gene (reference sequence). Here the CDR3 DNA reads TGTGCCAGCAGCCTGGGACAGCCCGGGGAGCTGTTTTTT. Protein: CASSLGQPGELFF.

The chain carries TRBV6-6 and TRBJ1-2; TRBD1 agrees at 7 bases. V trimming: 7 bases; J trimming: 1 base; junction bases outside the gene matches: 6. In germline, CDR1 is MNHNY, CDR2 SVGAGI (reference sequence). The CDR3 covers 14 residues. The CDR3 nucleotides are TGTGCCAGCACGCGGGACAGAAGTAACTATGGCTACACCTTC. This sequence encodes CASTRDRSNYGYTF.

A few counts support this clone. The chain links TRBV6-1 to TRBJ1-1; 8 positions agree with TRBD1. J gave up 1 base and V 4 bases, and 2 bases lay outside the gene matches. CDR3 length equals 14 residues. Germline lookup yields CDR1 MNHNS and CDR2 SASEGT. The CDR3 bases are TGTGCCAGCAGTGGACAGGGGACGAACACTGAAGCTTTCTTT. Translated: CASSGQGTNTEAFF.

This clone was seen only a few times. The rearrangement joins TRBV4-1 to TRBJ2-5, with 7 bases lining up with TRBD2. The germline CDR1 and CDR2 sequences are MGHRA and YSYEKL. The trim removed 0 bases at V and 5 bases at J, leaving 9 bases unmatched. The CDR3 loop spans 16 amino acids. CDR3 protein: CASSQDGGGSAETQYF. As DNA, the CDR3 is TGCGCCAGCAGCCAAGATGGGGGGGGATCCGCGGAGACCCAGTACTTC.

This clone was counted a few times. Other DNA sequences within the sample encode an identical CDR3. The chain couples TRBV7-2 to TRBJ2-5, with D perhaps given as TRBD1 or TRBD2 (6 bases each). The CDR3 loop spans 13 amino acids. V was cut by 5 bases and J by 4 bases, with 11 bases left in between. CDR1 and CDR2 (germline): SGHTA, FQGNSA. The DNA of the CDR3 is TGTGCCAGCAGCCCCGGGGGCGGAGAGACCCAGTACTTC. The encoded protein is CASSPGGGETQYF.

This clone was seen a handful of times. CDR3 protein: CAISEVGTGYNEQFF. The CDR3 DNA sequence: TGTGCCATCAGTGAGGTCGGGACAGGTTACAATGAGCAGTTCTTC. The chain links TRBV10-3 to TRBJ2-1, with 8 bases fitting TRBD1. CDR1 is ENHRY, CDR2 SYGVKD, per germline. The CDR3 spans 15 residues. The V segment lost 2 bases and the J segment 4 bases; nucleotides outside the gene matches: 4.

The chain recombines TRBV6-1 with TRBJ1-4, with D perhaps matching TRBD1 (5 bases). This CDR3 contains 16 residues. CDR1 and CDR2 from the germline V gene are MNHNS and SASEGT. V was clipped by 0 bases and J by 11 bases, with 19 bases between them. The CDR3 protein is CASSEAELGAEGKLFF. CDR3 DNA sequence: TGTGCCAGCAGTGAAGCGGAGCTTGGGGCAGAAGGGAAACTGTTTTTT.

The chain carries TRBV14 and TRBJ2-5, with unresolved D. V dropped 4 bases and J dropped 4 bases, with 10 bases sitting between them. Germline CDR1 SGHDN, CDR2 FVKESK. The CDR3 runs 13 residues. The CDR3 spells CASSRQGRETQYF. In nucleotides, the CDR3 is TGTGCCAGCAGCCGCCAAGGACGAGAGACCCAGTACTTC.

This clone has only a few counts. J is TRBJ2-5 and V is TRBV2, with TRBD1 matching over 9 bases. CDR1 and CDR2 (germline): SNHLY, FYNNEI. J gave up 5 bases and V 1 base, and 8 bases lay outside the gene matches. This CDR3 comprises 16 residues. This chain's CDR3 is CASSEGPGQGGETQYF. In DNA, the CDR3 is TGTGCCAGCAGTGAAGGGCCGGGACAGGGAGGCGAGACCCAGTACTTC.

This chain joins TRBV9 and TRBJ1-5; D not resolved. Per the germline V gene, CDR1 is SGDLS and CDR2 is YYNGEE. V lost 0 bases and J lost 4, with 11 bases in between. This CDR3 is built from 15 residues. This CDR3 reads CASSVGNSPNQPQHF. The CDR3, as DNA: TGTGCCAGCAGCGTAGGGAACAGTCCTAATCAGCCCCAGCATTTT.

This clone was found a few times. The chain links TRBV10-2 to TRBJ1-5, with 10 bases aligning to TRBD1. The CDR3 is 15 amino acids. V lost 9 bases, J lost 0 bases, and 5 bases stayed unmatched. From germline, CDR1 is WSHSY and CDR2 SAAADI. For the CDR3, the DNA is TGCGCCAGTAGACAGGGGGCGTATAGCAATCAGCCCCAGCATTTT. It encodes CASRQGAYSNQPQHF.

The chain has TRBV9 and TRBJ2-5; D not certain. CDR1 is SGDLS, CDR2 YYNGEE, per germline. V was clipped by 2 bases and J by 0 bases, with 5 bases between them. The CDR3 is 13 residues long. The CDR3 protein is CASSVTYQETQYF. The CDR3 bases are TGTGCCAGCAGCGTCACGTACCAAGAGACCCAGTACTTC.

This rearrangement joins TRBV10-3 to TRBJ2-5; the D gene is possibly TRBD2 (6 bases). Germline-derived CDR1 and CDR2 are ENHRY and SYGVKD. Trimming shortened V by 0 bases and J by 14 bases, and 10 bases separated the two germline ends. The CDR3 runs to 11 residues. This chain's CDR3 is CAISESAGLYF. The DNA for the CDR3 is TGTGCCATCAGTGAGTCGGCGGGACTTTACTTC.

The chain links TRBV30 to TRBJ1-5; D uncertain. The germline V and J ends were trimmed by 3 bases and 3 bases, with 9 bases remaining between them. CDR1 is GTSNPN, CDR2 SVGIG, per germline (reference sequence). The length of the CDR3 is 13 residues. CDR3 in DNA: TGTGCCTGGAGGGGTCAGGCCAATCAGCCCCAGCATTTT. It translates to CAWRGQANQPQHF.

In its sample, this clone was seen a few times. The V gene is TRBV6-4, the J gene TRBJ1-5; no definite D call. The CDR3 covers 15 residues. Trimming cost V 4 bases and J 2 bases, with 12 bases left between them. Germline assignment: CDR1 MRHNA and CDR2 SNTAGT. CDR3 sequence reads: CASSVEPQGNQPQHF. CDR3 coding DNA: TGTGCCAGCAGTGTAGAACCGCAGGGCAATCAGCCCCAGCATTTT.

In this sample, this clone turned up a few times. J is TRBJ1-2 and V is TRBV20-1; D is ambiguous. The CDR3 covers 11 residues. V was shortened by 6 bases and J by 5 bases, with 10 bases between the two germline ends. The germline V gene has CDR1 DFQATT and CDR2 SNEGSKA (reference sequence). CDR3 sequence (DNA): TGCAGTGCCTCAGACCTGTATGGCTACACCTTC. Translation: CSASDLYGYTF.

CDR3 protein: CASRADKGYTF. CDR3 nucleotides: TGTGCCAGCAGGGCGGACAAAGGCTACACCTTC. The V gene is TRBV2, the J gene TRBJ1-2, with D possibly being TRBD1 (5 bases). Germline CDR1 reads SNHLY; CDR2 reads FYNNEI. The CDR3 sequence is 11 residues long. Trimming removed 6 bases at V and 8 bases at J, with 10 bases between.

The chain combines TRBV13 with TRBJ2-5; 7 positions match TRBD2. CDR1 PRHDT and CDR2 FYEKMQ come from the germline V gene (reference sequence). CDR3 length equals 12 residues. Germline trimming cut 4 bases from V and 4 bases from J; bases unmatched to any gene: 0. CDR3 nucleotide sequence: TGTGCCAGCAGCTGGGGGGGAGAGACCCAGTACTTC. Translating gives CASSWGGETQYF. Supplemented by reference TRBV13 and TRBJ2-5, the full variable domain reads AAGVIQSPRHLIKEKRETATLKCYPIPRHDTVYWYQQGPGQDPQFLISFYEKMQSDKGSIPDRFSAQQFSDYHSELNMSSLELGDSALYFCASSWGGETQYFGPGTRLLVL.

V usage is TRBV5-1 and J usage is TRBJ2-3; the match to TRBD1 covers 9 bases. This CDR3 has 14 amino acids. Trimming took 5 bases from V and 1 from J; bases not matched to a gene: 2. Looked up from germline, CDR1 is SGHRS and CDR2 is YFSETQ. The CDR3 DNA reads TGCGCCAGCAGGGGGGACAGGGGCACAGATACGCAGTATTTT. This codes for CASRGDRGTDTQYF. The variable domain in full, with the rest retrieved from reference TRBV5-1 and TRBJ2-3, is KAGVTQTPRYLIKTRGQQVTLSCSPISGHRSVSWYQQTPGQGLQFLFEYFSETQRNKGNFPGRFSGRQFSNSRSEMNVSTLELGDSALYLCASRGDRGTDTQYFGPGTRLTVL.